The present entry profiles one T cell receptor beta chain with its context. The data were taken from a study of blood T cell repertoires in COVID-19. The wider study: Collection of acute and convalescent COVID-19 samples took place in the United States, Italy and Spain. PBMCs, B-cell-depleted T cells, or T cells were the source of the cDNA or gDNA that made up the material.

In the authors' methods: Reference gene primer amplification gave estimated nucleated cell counts. The data were produced by immunoSEQ multiplex PCR, yet TCRdb's version contains in-frame clones alone and is incomplete. V, J and clone size are those of that table, while D and trimming were read from the DNA. The sample lists 180,000 or so clones, about 86% seen once, with about 8.2% in the top ten. This receptor was obtained from a man in his sixties with acute or convalescent COVID-19. The sample was peripheral blood.

The DNA of the CDR3 is TGTGCCAGCAGCTACACAGGGGGCGGCTATGGCTACACCTTC. Its protein is CASSYTGGGYGYTF. The chain recombines TRBV7-9 with TRBJ1-2, with 9 bases lining up with TRBD1. This CDR3 has 14 residues. The V gene's germline CDR1 is SEHNR and CDR2 FQNEAQ (reference sequence). V trimming: 4 bases; J trimming: 4 bases; junction bases outside the gene matches: 4.